This TCR beta chain originates from a study of T cells in localized non-small cell lung cancer. The study's findings and limits: In adjacent lung, a median roughly 60 of the top 100 tumor clones were found.

The table lists this clone with a count of one. What it binds is unknown. Data came from immunoSEQ multiplex PCR; TCRdb stores just in-frame clones and leaves some out. The sample contains approximately 89,000 clones, around three quarters of which appear only once. Germline-derived CDR1 and CDR2 are SGHAT and FQNNGV. J gave up 0 bases and V 6 bases, and 11 bases lay outside the gene matches. The length of the CDR3 is 16 residues. The clonotype comes from a man between 40 and 75 years old with stage II squamous cell lung carcinoma. This material consisted of PBMCs, taken before any cancer treatment. The J gene is TRBJ2-7, the V gene TRBV11-2; 7 bases map to TRBD1. The CDR3 region has the DNA TGTGCCAGCAGACCAGGTAGAGGGGACAGCTCCTACGAGCAGTACTTC. It is translated as CASRPGRGDSSYEQYF. Full variable domain (missing parts from reference TRBV11-2 and TRBJ2-7): EAGVAQSPRYKIIEKRQSVAFWCNPISGHATLYWYQQILGQGPKLLIQFQNNGVVDDSQLPKDRFSAERLKGVDSTLKIQPAKLEDSAVYLCASRPGRGDSSYEQYFGPGTRLTVT.